These 29 T cell receptor beta chains were sequenced from one sample in a study of tumor-infiltrating lymphocytes in primary liver carcinoma. Without any cell sorting, about 20-32 mg of bulk tissue yielded co-extracted RNA and DNA. Production of TCR beta cDNA used about 500 ng total RNA together with a constant-region primer. Amplification in three nested multiplex PCR rounds with slightly modified ARM-PCR gave rise to TCR beta libraries. Researchers ran the first two PCR rounds for approximately 10 cycles each with TRBV1-TRBV30 forward primers and a C-beta reverse primer. Via MiXCR, TCRdb re-called the multiplex PCR reads, giving one row per CDR3 protein. The table lists about 74,000 distinct CDR3 sequences, about 70% of them singletons. Sample: liver tumor tissue from sampling region 4. As to subset: tumor region T4, right-lateral pole. The source is a man aged 35 to 55 with primary liver carcinoma and hepatitis B virus infection.

The chain carries TRBV4-1 and TRBJ2-7, with D possibly matching TRBD2 (5 bases). This CDR3 is built from 15 residues. V was cut by 7 bases and J by 3 bases, with 19 bases left in between. CDR1 MGHRA and CDR2 YSYEKL come from the germline V gene. The CDR3 spells CASNLGIGGHYEQYF. CDR3 in DNA: TGCGCCAGCAACCTCGGGATAGGAGGCCACTACGAGCAGTACTTC.

Only one count was recorded for this clonotype. The CDR3 ends on some other residue instead of the conserved phenylalanine or tryptophan, so this is likely a read error. This rearrangement joins TRBV23-1 to TRBJ2-1, with D perhaps matching TRBD2 (6 bases). TRBV23-1 has ORF status, its function being uncertain. Trimming stripped 5 bases from V and 8 bases from J, with 25 bases between. This CDR3 region has 17 residues. The CDR3 bases are TGCGCCAGCAGTGCTTGGGAGCCGGAGGGCGTAAACGATGAGCAGTTCTTA. Translating gives CASSAWEPEGVNDEQFL.

The chain couples TRBV4-1 to TRBJ2-7, with a weak D call TRBD1 (6 bases). Looked up from germline, CDR1 is MGHRA and CDR2 is YSYEKL. This CDR3 has 15 residues. The CDR3 region is CANSQGPRDNHEQYF. The CDR3 DNA follows: TGCGCTAACAGCCAAGGCCCCCGGGACAACCACGAGCAGTACTTC.

This chain joins TRBV28 and TRBJ2-2, with D unclear. This CDR3 has 15 amino acids. Germline V gene sequence: CDR1 MDHEN, CDR2 SYDVKM. V lost 6 bases to trimming and J lost 5 bases, with 16 bases between them. CDR3 loop: CASSLIGSGTGELFF. The CDR3 DNA sequence: TGTGCCAGCAGCCTGATAGGGTCCGGGACCGGGGAGCTGTTTTTT.

Note on this clonotype: This may be a read error, as it is one base from a much larger clone. The V gene is TRBV11-3, the J gene TRBJ2-1; TRBD2 might be the D (6 bases). CDR3 length: 13 amino acids. Germline V gene sequence: CDR1 SGHNT, CDR2 YENEEA. Trimming stripped 4 bases from V and 8 bases from J, with 12 bases between. The CDR3 loop reads CASSWGLRDEQFF. CDR3 coding DNA: TGTGCCAGCAGCTGGGGACTGAGGGATGAGCAGTTCTTC. Filled out from reference TRBV11-3 and TRBJ2-1, the complete variable domain reads EAGVVQSPRYKIIEKKQPVAFWCNPISGHNTLYWYLQNLGQGPELLIRYENEEAVDDSQLPKDRFSAERLKGVDSTLKIQPAELGDSAVYLCASSWGLRDEQFFGPGTRLTVL.

To note about this clonotype: Since the CDR3 does not end with the conserved phenylalanine or tryptophan, this likely comes from a read error. The chain couples TRBV10-3 to TRBJ1-1; no clear D. Germline-derived CDR1 and CDR2 are ENHRY and SYGVKD. The CDR3 has 12 amino acids. V was cut by 3 bases and J by 8 bases, with 10 bases left in between. The CDR3 loop reads CAISELDGEAFS. The CDR3 coding sequence is TGTGCCATCAGTGAATTGGACGGCGAAGCTTTCTCT.

Concerning this clonotype: One end of the junction does not line up with germline, which may come from a read error. The chain uses TRBV6-1 and TRBJ1-6; TRBD1 agrees at 9 bases. The CDR3 spans 14 residues. Germline CDR1 MNHNS, CDR2 SASEGT. Here the CDR3 DNA reads TGTGCCAGCTGTGAGGGGACAGGGATTTCACCCCTCCACTTT. Residues: CASCEGTGISPLHF.

With regard to this clonotype: The CDR3 end shows no conserved phenylalanine or tryptophan, and so a read error is likely. The CDR3 here is CIVEEENYGYTL. The CDR3 DNA sequence: TGCATCGTTGAGGAGGAAAACTATGGCTACACCTTA. V and J are TRBV29-1 and TRBJ1-2, with D hard to call. The CDR3 extends over 12 amino acids. Germline V CDR1 and CDR2: SQVTM, ANQGSEA.

Comment on this clonotype: A read error may be the cause here, since a much bigger clone is one base away. This sequence joins TRBV7-3 and TRBJ1-1; possible D gene TRBD1, 5 bases. Germline V lookup: CDR1 SGHTA, CDR2 FQGTGA. This CDR3 comprises 14 residues. CDR3 DNA: TGTGCCAGCAGCCCAGGGCCGGGCCCCCTTGGAGCTATCTTT. This encodes CASSPGPGPLGAIF.

Judged by abundance, this clonotype is medium-sized (0.01 to 0.1%). This rearrangement joins TRBV11-2 to TRBJ1-4, with 10 positions matching TRBD1. Looked up from germline, CDR1 is SGHAT and CDR2 is FQNNGV. The CDR3 spans 15 residues. V shed 5 bases, J shed 7 bases, and the junction held 7 bases outside the gene matches. CDR3 sequence reads: CASSPRDRGGEKLFF. The DNA for the CDR3 is TGTGCCAGCAGCCCTAGGGACAGGGGAGGTGAAAAACTGTTTTTT.

As to this clonotype: One end of the junction is discordant with germline, which a read error may explain. The chain carries TRBV11-2 and TRBJ2-2, with D perhaps matching TRBD2 (6 bases). Germline loops: CDR1 SGHAT, CDR2 FQNNGV. The CDR3 loop spans 15 amino acids. CDR3 sequence: CASIPPGVYTGELFF. The CDR3 region has the DNA TGCGCCAGCATCCCACCGGGAGTGTACACCGGGGAGCTTTTTTTT.

To note about this clonotype: Germline is not matched at one junction end, which may reflect a read error. This chain uses TRBV14 with TRBJ2-7; D may match TRBD1 or TRBD2 (6 bases each). CDR3 length: 14 residues. Germline CDR1 SGHDN, CDR2 FVKESK. The CDR3 protein is CARSHRDFGYEQSF. The CDR3 nucleotides are TGTGCCAGAAGCCACAGGGACTTTGGGTACGAGCAGTCCTTC.

A word on this clonotype: At one end, the junction sequence differs from germline, possibly due to a read error. This chain uses TRBV5-1 with TRBJ2-5, with 15 bases aligning to TRBD2. CDR1 and CDR2 (germline): SGHRS, YFSETQ. The CDR3 covers 17 residues. CDR3 DNA: TGCGCCAGCAACTTGGGACTAGCGGGAGGTTGGCAAGAGTCCCAGTACTTC. Encoded protein: CASNLGLAGGWQESQYF.

This rearrangement joins TRBV5-6 to TRBJ2-7; the D gene is possibly TRBD1 (5 bases). The ends were cut back, 3 bases at V and 1 base at J, with 11 bases in the middle. Per the germline V gene, CDR1 is SGHDT and CDR2 is YYEEEE. CDR3 length equals 14 residues. As DNA, the CDR3 is TGTGCCAGCAGCTCCACGACAGAGTCCTACGAGCAGTACTTC. This translates into CASSSTTESYEQYF.

With respect to this clonotype: The CDR3 does not end in the conserved phenylalanine or tryptophan, so this is likely a read error. The gene calls are TRBV20-1 and TRBJ2-7; tentative D call: TRBD2 (6 bases). The CDR3 runs 12 residues. The ends were cut back, 3 bases at V and 4 bases at J, with 10 bases in the middle. Germline V gives CDR1 DFQATT, CDR2 SNEGSKA (reference sequence). The CDR3 DNA reads TGCAGTGCTAGTGAGGGGAGGTACGAGCAGTACTCC. It codes for CSASEGRYEQYS.

This clonotype occurred once. The junction does not match germline at one end; this may be a read error. The chain carries TRBV29-1 and TRBJ2-3; 7 bases agree with TRBD2. In germline, CDR1 is SQVTM, CDR2 ANQGSEA. The CDR3 runs 14 residues. The DNA for the CDR3 is TGCAGCGTTGATTGGGCGGGAGAGCCAGATATGCAGTATTTT. Translating it yields CSVDWAGEPDMQYF.

To note about this clonotype: A clone one base away is much larger, so this may be a read error. CDR3 sequence (DNA): TGTGCCAGCAGTTACCCCGACTCCGACACCGGGGAGCTGTTTTTT. This translates into CASSYPDSDTGELFF. The chain uses TRBV6-5 and TRBJ2-2; D unclear. V lost 2 bases, J lost 3 bases, and 10 bases lay in between. The CDR3 contains 15 residues. Germline CDR1 reads MNHEY; CDR2 reads SVGAGI.

This clonotype was counted at least ten times. V is TRBV12-3 or TRBV12-4 and J is TRBJ1-4; tentative D call: TRBD1 (6 bases). The CDR3 totals 13 residues. V was shortened by 7 bases and J by 4 bases, with 10 bases between the two germline ends. For the CDR3, the DNA is TGTGCCAGCACAGGACAGATTAATGAAAAACTGTTTTTT. Its protein is CASTGQINEKLFF.

Comment on this clonotype: Germline and junction disagree at one end, which may indicate a read error. The chain uses TRBV4-2 and TRBJ2-7; 13 nucleotides align to TRBD2. CDR1 and CDR2 from the germline V gene are LGHNA and YNFKEQ. This CDR3 has 16 residues. The CDR3 coding sequence is TGTGCCAGCAGCCAAGCCTTACTAGCGGGAGGGCAGGGGCAGCATTTC. This encodes CASSQALLAGGQGQHF.

Remarks on this clonotype: The CDR3 end shows no conserved phenylalanine or tryptophan, and so a read error is likely. The chain combines TRBV5-5 with TRBJ2-7, with a possible D match to TRBD2 (6 bases). This CDR3 has 13 residues. Per the germline V gene, CDR1 is SGHKS and CDR2 is YYEKEE (reference sequence). V lost 6 bases to trimming and J lost 1 base, with 11 bases between them. CDR3 sequence reads: CASNFGRSYEQYL. The CDR3, as DNA: TGTGCCAGCAACTTCGGGAGATCCTACGAGCAGTACTTA.

J is TRBJ2-7 and V is TRBV11-2; no clear D. CDR3 size: 15 residues. Trimming pared 7 bases from V and 12 bases from J, leaving 28 bases between. The germline CDR1 and CDR2 sequences are SGHAT and FQNNGV. In nucleotides, the CDR3 is TGTGCCAGCACCCCCTTGGAAGCAGCCCACTACGAGTGGTACTTC. Its protein product is CASTPLEAAHYEWYF.

To note about this clonotype: Its ends do not fully match the called genes, so a read error is possible. This chain connects TRBV12-3 or TRBV12-4 to TRBJ1-6; D gene uncertain. The CDR3 has 13 residues. CDR3 sequence reads: CASSSLGDSLLHF. As DNA, the CDR3 is TGTGCCAGCAGTTCCCTAGGTGATTCACTCCTCCACTTT.

About this clonotype itself: One end of the junction does not line up with germline, which may come from a read error. In DNA, the CDR3 is TGTGCCAGCAGTGCCACTCTAGTGGTCACCGGGGAGCTGTTTTTC. Encoded protein: CASSATLVVTGELFF. This chain links TRBV6-5 with TRBJ2-2; weak D call: TRBD2 (5 bases). Germline CDR1 MNHEY, CDR2 SVGAGI. The CDR3 covers 15 residues.

V usage is TRBV6-1 and J usage is TRBJ2-3; a weak D match, TRBD1 (5 bases). V was clipped by 7 bases and J by 4 bases, with 9 bases between them. CDR3 length: 12 amino acids. Germline CDR1 MNHNS, CDR2 SASEGT. The CDR3 loop is CASMLGADTQYF. In nucleotides, the CDR3 is TGTGCCAGCATGCTAGGGGCAGATACGCAGTATTTT.

The V call is TRBV14, the J call TRBJ2-7; perhaps D is TRBD1 or TRBD2 (5 bases each). The germline CDR1 and CDR2 sequences are SGHDN and FVKESK. CDR3 length: 16 residues. Trimming removed 1 base at V and 2 bases at J, with 15 bases between. CDR3: CASSQGSGTRTYEQYF. The CDR3 DNA is TGTGCCAGCAGCCAAGGATCCGGGACGAGGACCTACGAGCAGTACTTC.

Concerning this clonotype: The junction differs from germline at one of its ends, possibly a read error. The chain carries TRBV15 and TRBJ2-2; maybe TRBD1 (6 bases). The CDR3 runs 18 residues. Germline values: CDR1 LNHNV, CDR2 YYDKDF (reference sequence). DNA of the CDR3: TGTGCAACCAGCAGAGATTCTGTGACGACAGGAGTCACCGGGGAGCTGCTTTTT. Its translation: CATSRDSVTTGVTGELLF.

This sequence joins TRBV6-5 and TRBJ2-7; D is perhaps TRBD1 or TRBD2 (5 bases each). The CDR3 spans 14 residues. Germline V gene sequence: CDR1 MNHEY, CDR2 SVGAGI. CDR3 nucleotide sequence: TGTGGCAGTCGGGACGGATCCCTGACATACGAGCAGTACTTC. Its translation is CGSRDGSLTYEQYF.

In the case of this clonotype: The final CDR3 position lacks the conserved phenylalanine or tryptophan, pointing to a likely read error. The J gene is TRBJ2-7, the V gene TRBV11-2; D gene ambiguous. The CDR3 loop spans 15 amino acids. The germline V gene has CDR1 SGHAT and CDR2 FQNNGV. Here the CDR3 DNA reads TGTGCCAGCAGTTTAGTAGGCGGAGCCACCTATGAGCAGTACATC. It translates to CASSLVGGATYEQYI.

This clonotype was recorded once. The rearrangement links TRBV4-1 to TRBJ2-7; possibly TRBD1 or TRBD2 for D (5 bases each). Germline V gives CDR1 MGHRA, CDR2 YSYEKL. The CDR3 length is 14 residues. With 6 bases removed from V and 5 bases from J, the gap between germline ends came to 17 bases. In nucleotides, the CDR3 is TGCGCCAGCAGACCGGGACCGAGTTCCAACGAGCAGTACTTC. Amino acid sequence: CASRPGPSSNEQYF.